This T cell receptor beta chain was sequenced in a study of T-cell memory formation after mild COVID-19. Findings and limits, study-wide: Some clones that responded turned up in pre-infection memory, which suggests that cross-reactive memory joined in.

Libraries for TCRalpha and TCRbeta carried sample barcodes and unique molecular identifiers via 5'RACE. TCRdb fed the 5' RACE reads into MiXCR, producing one record per CDR3 protein. This table holds approximately 430,000 distinct CDR3 sequences, more than 20% found once. To note about this clonotype: Its antigen is not identified.

CDR3 length: 14 amino acids. The germline V gene has CDR1 SGHNT and CDR2 YENEEA. V lost 5 bases to trimming and J lost 7 bases, with 15 bases between them. V is TRBV11-3 and J is TRBJ2-1; D not certain. Material for sequencing was PBMCs or a T cell subset sorted from them (not recorded which). This sequence was found in an adult woman who had mild COVID-19 (a few samples of this study predate the infection). Cell type and time point are not known. The CDR3 DNA is TGTGCCAGCAGCCCGGGCCAAAAGGCGAATGAGCAGTTCTTC. Translating gives CASSPGQKANEQFF. Full variable domain (outside the CDR3, taken from reference TRBV11-3 and TRBJ2-1): EAGVVQSPRYKIIEKKQPVAFWCNPISGHNTLYWYLQNLGQGPELLIRYENEEAVDDSQLPKDRFSAERLKGVDSTLKIQPAELGDSAVYLCASSPGQKANEQFFGPGTRLTVL.